This record looks at one T cell receptor beta chain sequence and its context. Its cognate antigen is unknown. Original analysis: Researchers built a distant-metastasis classifier for papillary thyroid cancer that drew on CDR3 differences across clinicopathological groups. TCRdb ran MiXCR on the PCR reads. TCRdb's processing, not the authors' own work, is the source of the V and J calls. The table lists approximately 24,000 clones, more than 20% of them singletons. The data derive from a study of metastatic and nonmetastatic thyroid tumors. Looking at the study overall: For malignant and benign thyroid patients, tumor or nodule tissue and blood were the sources whose repertoires were compared. Study results and caveats: For both blood and tumor, malignant thyroid tumors reportedly showed significantly higher TCR beta diversity than benign nodules did.

Thyroid surgery had not been preceded by any treatment in any patient. The source is a male donor with papillary thyroid cancer or a benign thyroid nodule (not recorded which). Some clones in this sample may be carry-over from other donors' samples. The sample comprised blood.

This chain's CDR3 is CASSRDRADEQYF. The CDR3 region has the DNA TGTGCCAGCAGCCGGGACAGGGCTGACGAGCAGTACTTC. This chain joins TRBV7-9 and TRBJ2-7, with 9 nucleotides matching TRBD1. With V trimmed by 5 bases and J by 5 bases, 4 bases remained unmatched. This CDR3 has 13 amino acids. CDR1 is SEHNR, CDR2 FQNEAQ, per germline (reference sequence).